The rows below give T cell receptor beta chains drawn from one sample of a study of cytotoxic CD8 clonotypes in ibrutinib-treated CLL. Generated by immunoSEQ multiplex PCR, the TCRdb table keeps only in-frame clones and is missing some. The repertoire holds over 45,000 clones, with roughly 58% as singletons. Source: PBMCs, taken at disease progression, from a patient treated with ibrutinib. These receptors were collected from a human donor with chronic lymphocytic leukemia. The CDR3 runs from the conserved cysteine through the conserved F or W. Fields, in order: V gene, J gene, CDR3 protein.

V: TRBV28; J: TRBJ1-1; CDR3: CASSLRTEAFF
V: TRBV2; J: TRBJ1-2; CDR3: CASSLRATGYTF
V: TRBV5-1; J: TRBJ1-4; CDR3: CASSGTPGVTNEKLFF
V: TRBV6-1; J: TRBJ2-7; CDR3: CASSAPSSGGYEQYF
V: TRBV6-1; J: TRBJ1-3; CDR3: CAADTRNGNTIYF
V: TRBV9; J: TRBJ2-7; CDR3: CASSVSSGNPAYEQYF
V: TRBV28; J: TRBJ2-5; CDR3: CASNYRGGGETQYF
V: TRBV2; J: TRBJ1-1; CDR3: CASRATGVRTEAFF
V: TRBV14; J: TRBJ1-4; CDR3: CASSYRTGSNEKLFF
V: TRBV28; J: TRBJ1-2; CDR3: CASLSDRGGYTF
V: TRBV30; J: TRBJ1-1; CDR3: CAWNSFGGTEAFF
V: TRBV5-1; J: TRBJ2-1; CDR3: CASAGGQGYNEQFF
V: TRBV7-2; J: TRBJ2-3; CDR3: CASSPPFTDTQYF
V: TRBV6-1; J: TRBJ2-6; CDR3: CASSELAGTANVLTF
V: TRBV5-8; J: TRBJ1-3; CDR3: CASSFRSFSGNTIYF
V: TRBV18; J: TRBJ1-2; CDR3: CASSPSGTGGSDGYTF
V: TRBV9; J: TRBJ1-5; CDR3: CASSVGVIGNQPQHF
V: TRBV2; J: TRBJ2-7; CDR3: CASSDYSYEQYF
V: TRBV12-5; J: TRBJ1-3; CDR3: CASGFQLSPSSGNTIYF
V: TRBV6-5; J: TRBJ1-1; CDR3: CASSYSNVGGHFEAFF
V: TRBV5-6; J: TRBJ2-1; CDR3: CASSLGRGRTDEQFF
V: TRBV27; J: TRBJ2-5; CDR3: CASSLAGGREQYF
V: TRBV18; J: TRBJ1-3; CDR3: CASSPRPTGAGNTIYF
V: TRBV30; J: TRBJ1-2; CDR3: CAWSAGGHGYTF